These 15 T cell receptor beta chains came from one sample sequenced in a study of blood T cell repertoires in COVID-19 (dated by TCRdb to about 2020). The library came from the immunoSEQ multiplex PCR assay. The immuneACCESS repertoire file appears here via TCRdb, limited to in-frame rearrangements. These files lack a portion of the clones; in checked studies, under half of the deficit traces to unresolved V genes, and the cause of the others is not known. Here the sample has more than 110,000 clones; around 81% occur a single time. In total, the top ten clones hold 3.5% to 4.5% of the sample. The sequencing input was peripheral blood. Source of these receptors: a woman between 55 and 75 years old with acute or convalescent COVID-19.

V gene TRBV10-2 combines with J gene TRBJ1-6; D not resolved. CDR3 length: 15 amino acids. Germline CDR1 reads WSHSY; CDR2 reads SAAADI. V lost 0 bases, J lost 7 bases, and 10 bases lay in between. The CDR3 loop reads CASSESGGENSPLHF. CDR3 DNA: TGCGCCAGCAGTGAGTCCGGCGGGGAAAATTCACCCCTCCACTTT.

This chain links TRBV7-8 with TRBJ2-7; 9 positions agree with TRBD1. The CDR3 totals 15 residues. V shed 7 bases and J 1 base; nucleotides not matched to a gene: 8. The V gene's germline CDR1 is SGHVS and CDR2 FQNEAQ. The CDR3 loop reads CASTILGTGSYEQYF. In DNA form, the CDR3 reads TGTGCCAGCACCATACTTGGGACAGGGTCCTACGAGCAGTACTTC.

CDR3 sequence (DNA): TGTGCCAGCAGCCGACAGGATAATGGCTACACCTTC. Translated: CASSRQDNGYTF. This sequence joins TRBV6-6 and TRBJ1-2; tentative D call: TRBD1 (6 bases). Germline V gene sequence: CDR1 MNHNY, CDR2 SVGAGI (reference sequence). CDR3 length equals 12 residues. V was pared by 6 bases and J by 6 bases, with 11 bases between.

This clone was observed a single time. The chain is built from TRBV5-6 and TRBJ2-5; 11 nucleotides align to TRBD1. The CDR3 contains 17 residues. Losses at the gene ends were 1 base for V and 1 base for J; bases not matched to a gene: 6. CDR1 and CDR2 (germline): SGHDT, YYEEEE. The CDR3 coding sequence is TGTGCCAGCAGCTTGTTGGGGACAGGGGGAGCCCAAGAGACCCAGTACTTC. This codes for CASSLLGTGGAQETQYF.

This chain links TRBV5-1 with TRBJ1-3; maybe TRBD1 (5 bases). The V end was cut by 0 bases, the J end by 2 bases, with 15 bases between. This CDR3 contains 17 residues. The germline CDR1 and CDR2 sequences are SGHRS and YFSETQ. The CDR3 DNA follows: TGCGCCAGCAGCTTGGATCCGGGAGGGGATGCTGGAAACACCATATATTTT. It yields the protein CASSLDPGGDAGNTIYF.

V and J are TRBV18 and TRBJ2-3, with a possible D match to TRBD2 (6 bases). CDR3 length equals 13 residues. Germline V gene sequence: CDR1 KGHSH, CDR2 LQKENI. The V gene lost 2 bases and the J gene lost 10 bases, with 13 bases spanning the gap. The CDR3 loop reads CASSPGAGGAQYF. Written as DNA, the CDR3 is TGTGCCAGCTCACCAGGGGCAGGCGGGGCGCAGTATTTT.

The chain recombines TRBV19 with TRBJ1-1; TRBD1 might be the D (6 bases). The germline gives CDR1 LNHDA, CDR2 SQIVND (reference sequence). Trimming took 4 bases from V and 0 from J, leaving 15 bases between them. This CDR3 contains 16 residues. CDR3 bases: TGTGCCAGTAGTAGACAGGTTTTACTTTTGAACACTGAAGCTTTCTTT. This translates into CASSRQVLLLNTEAFF.

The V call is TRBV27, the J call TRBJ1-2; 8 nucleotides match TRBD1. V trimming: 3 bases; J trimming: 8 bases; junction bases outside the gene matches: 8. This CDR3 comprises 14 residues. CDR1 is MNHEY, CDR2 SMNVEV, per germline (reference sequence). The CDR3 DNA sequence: TGTGCCAGCAGTTTGAAAGACAGGGGAGGAGGCTACACCTTC. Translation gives CASSLKDRGGGYTF.

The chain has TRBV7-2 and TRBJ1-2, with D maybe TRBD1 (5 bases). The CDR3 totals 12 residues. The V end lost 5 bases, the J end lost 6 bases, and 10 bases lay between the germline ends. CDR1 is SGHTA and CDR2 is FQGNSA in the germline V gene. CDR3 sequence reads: CASSPGLHGYTF. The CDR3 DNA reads TGTGCCAGCAGCCCAGGGCTTCATGGCTACACCTTC. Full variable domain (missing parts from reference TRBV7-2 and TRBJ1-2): GAGVSQSPSNKVTEKGKDVELRCDPISGHTALYWYRQSLGQGLEFLIYFQGNSAPDKSGLPSDRFSAERTGGSVSTLTIQRTQQEDSAVYLCASSPGLHGYTFGSGTRLTVV.

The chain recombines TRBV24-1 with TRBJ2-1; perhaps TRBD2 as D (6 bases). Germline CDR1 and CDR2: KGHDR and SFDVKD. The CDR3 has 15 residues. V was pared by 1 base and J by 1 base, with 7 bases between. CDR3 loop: CATSDLSGSYNEQFF. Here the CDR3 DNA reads TGTGCCACCAGTGATTTAAGCGGGTCCTACAATGAGCAGTTCTTC.

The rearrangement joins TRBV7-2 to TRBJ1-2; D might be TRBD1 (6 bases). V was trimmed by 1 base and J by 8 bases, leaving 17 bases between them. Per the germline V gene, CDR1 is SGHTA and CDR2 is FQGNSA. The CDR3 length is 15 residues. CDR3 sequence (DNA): TGTGCCAGCAGCTTAGGCCTCGGGGGGGCCAGAGGCTACACCTTC. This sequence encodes CASSLGLGGARGYTF.

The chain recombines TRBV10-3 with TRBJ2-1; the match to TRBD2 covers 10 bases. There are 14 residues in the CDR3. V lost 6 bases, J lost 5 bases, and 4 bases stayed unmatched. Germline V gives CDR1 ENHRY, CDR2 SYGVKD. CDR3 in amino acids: CAIRERGGNNEQFF. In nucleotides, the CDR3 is TGTGCCATCAGGGAGCGGGGGGGGAACAATGAGCAGTTCTTC.

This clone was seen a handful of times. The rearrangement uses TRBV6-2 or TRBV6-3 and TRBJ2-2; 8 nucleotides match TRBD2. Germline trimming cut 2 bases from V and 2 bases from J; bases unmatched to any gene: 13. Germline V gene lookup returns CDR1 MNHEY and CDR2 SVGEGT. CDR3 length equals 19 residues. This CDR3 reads CASSYPLLTSGLNTGELFF. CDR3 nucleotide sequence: TGTGCCAGCAGTTACCCCCTCCTAACTAGCGGCCTCAACACCGGGGAGCTGTTTTTT.

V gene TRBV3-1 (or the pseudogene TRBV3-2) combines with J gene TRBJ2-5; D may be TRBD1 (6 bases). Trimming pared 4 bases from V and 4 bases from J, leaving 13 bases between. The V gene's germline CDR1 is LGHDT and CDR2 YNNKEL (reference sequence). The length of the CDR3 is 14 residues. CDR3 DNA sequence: TGTGCCAGCAGCCCCTCAGGGGCTCTAGAGACCCAGTACTTC. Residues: CASSPSGALETQYF.

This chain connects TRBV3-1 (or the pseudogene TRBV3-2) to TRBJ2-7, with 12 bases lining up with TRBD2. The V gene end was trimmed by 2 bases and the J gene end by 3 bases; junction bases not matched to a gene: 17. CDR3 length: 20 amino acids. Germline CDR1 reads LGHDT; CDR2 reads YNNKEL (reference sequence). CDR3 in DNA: TGTGCCAGCAGCCAACCCTATACTACTAGCGGGAGGCCTATAGACTACGAGCAGTACTTC. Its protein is CASSQPYTTSGRPIDYEQYF.